The clone carrying this T cell receptor (beta chain) was seen a handful of times. Antigen specificity is unknown. This sample is drawn from a study of CD8 T cells in ankylosing spondylitis. General study points: According to the report, clones linked to the disease were significantly enriched in matched synovial fluid samples taken from ankylosing spondylitis patients. In the blood and synovial fluid of reactive arthritis, some motif variants had been previously reported. It appeared that ankylosing spondylitis blood was characterized by a TCR beta motif of several highly homologous variants.

The germline CDR1 and CDR2 sequences are DFQATT and SNEGSKA (reference sequence). The CDR3 has 15 amino acids. Trimming took 0 bases from V and 3 from J, leaving 12 bases between them. Molecular-barcoded quantitative 5'-RACE produced these TCR beta libraries. TCRdb ran MiXCR on the 5' RACE reads and lists one entry per CDR3 protein. The sample has 180,000 or so distinct CDR3 sequences, approximately 10% seen once; the top ten hold about 28%. The V call is TRBV20-1, the J call TRBJ2-1; weak D call: TRBD2 (5 bases). Sample: blood, either unsorted or a sorted T cell fraction (not recorded which). The receptor was derived from a male donor with ankylosing spondylitis or in good health (not recorded which). This chain's CDR3 is CSARDQAGFYNEQFF. In nucleotides, the CDR3 is TGCAGTGCTAGAGATCAGGCGGGTTTCTACAATGAGCAGTTCTTC.